This passage covers 8 T cell receptor beta chains from one sample sequenced in a study of blood T cell repertoires in COVID-19. The repertoire was sequenced with immunoSEQ multiplex PCR; TCRdb's copy has only in-frame clones and lacks some. The sample comprises roughly 280,000 clones, 87% of which are singletons, and roughly 2% rests with the top ten. The sample was peripheral blood. The origin of the receptors is a woman in her forties or fifties who had recovered from COVID-19.

In its sample, this clone was seen once. This rearrangement joins TRBV30 to TRBJ1-1; D possibly corresponds to TRBD1 (5 bases). The V end was cut by 5 bases, the J end by 4 bases, with 17 bases between. Germline CDR1 GTSNPN, CDR2 SVGIG (reference sequence). The CDR3 sequence is 14 residues long. The CDR3 reads CAWRPRVLGTEAFF. The CDR3 DNA follows: TGTGCCTGGCGACCCAGGGTATTGGGCACTGAAGCTTTCTTT.

The chain is built from TRBV28 and TRBJ1-4; no clear D gene. Trimming removed 5 bases from V and 0 bases from J, with 7 bases in between. Germline CDR1 MDHEN, CDR2 SYDVKM. The CDR3 contains 14 residues. The CDR3 nucleotides read TGTGCCAGCAGTCCCCCTGCAACTAATGAAAAACTGTTTTTT. The encoded protein is CASSPPATNEKLFF.

The rearrangement links TRBV6-5 to TRBJ1-1; no clear D gene. Between the trimmed V and J ends, which lost 1 base and 2 bases, there was a span of 8 bases. This CDR3 has 14 amino acids. Germline V gene lookup returns CDR1 MNHEY and CDR2 SVGAGI. The CDR3 bases are TGTGCCAGCAGTTACTTGAGTATTAACACTGAAGCTTTCTTT. The encoded protein is CASSYLSINTEAFF.

This chain joins TRBV11-2 and TRBJ1-2; TRBD1 is a possible D gene (5 bases). CDR1 and CDR2 from the germline V gene are SGHAT and FQNNGV. The CDR3 length is 15 residues. Deletions cut 5 bases from V and 7 bases from J, with 20 bases between. CDR3: CASSPLQRGLGGYTF. CDR3 sequence (DNA): TGTGCCAGCAGCCCCCTTCAACGGGGACTGGGTGGCTACACCTTC.

This sequence joins TRBV9 and TRBJ1-6; 7 bases agree with TRBD1. Germline V lookup: CDR1 SGDLS, CDR2 YYNGEE. CDR3 length equals 16 residues. J was trimmed by 0 bases and V by 0 bases; bases with no gene match: 0. The CDR3 coding sequence is TGTGCCAGCAGCGTAGGGGACAGCTCCTATAATTCACCCCTCCACTTT. It translates to CASSVGDSSYNSPLHF.

V is TRBV30 and J is TRBJ1-1; D perhaps matches TRBD1 (5 bases). V shed 2 bases and J shed 4 bases, with 14 bases lying between them. The CDR3 sequence is 14 residues long. Germline values: CDR1 GTSNPN, CDR2 SVGIG (reference sequence). This CDR3 reads CAWSRNRGITEAFF. CDR3 DNA sequence: TGTGCCTGGAGTCGAAATCGGGGGATCACTGAAGCTTTCTTT.

The V and J genes are TRBV6-5 and TRBJ2-2; D may be TRBD2 (5 bases). The CDR3 consists of 14 residues. The germline V gene has CDR1 MNHEY and CDR2 SVGAGI. Trimming pared 6 bases from V and 0 bases from J, leaving 8 bases between. This CDR3 is CASRRAANTGELFF. In DNA, the CDR3 is TGTGCCAGCAGGCGGGCTGCGAACACCGGGGAGCTGTTTTTT.

CDR3 sequence (DNA): TGTGCCAGCAGTTCTCCGACAGGTTTTCCTGAAGCTTTCTTT. Its protein product is CASSSPTGFPEAFF. V gene TRBV27 combines with J gene TRBJ1-1; possibly TRBD1 for D (6 bases). Per the germline V gene, CDR1 is MNHEY and CDR2 is SMNVEV (reference sequence). The CDR3 runs to 14 residues. Deletions cut 4 bases from V and 6 bases from J, with 15 bases between.